This note documents a single TCR beta chain sequence. The source of the sample is a study of blood T cell repertoires in COVID-19. Study-wide context: The samples span acute and convalescent COVID-19 from the United States, Italy and Spain. Nucleic acid was either cDNA or gDNA, and it came from T cells, B-cell-depleted T cells, or PBMCs.

V was clipped by 1 base and J by 4 bases; unmatched bases: 6. CDR3 size: 15 residues. Germline CDR1 and CDR2: SQVTM and ANQGSEA. Methods used by the authors: Reference gene primer amplification gave estimated nucleated cell counts. Sequencing used immunoSEQ multiplex PCR; TCRdb keeps in-frame clones, though not all of them. The V and J calls and clone size were taken over from that table, and D and trimming were inferred from the DNA. The data show about 310,000 clones, around nine tenths seen once. The chain employs TRBV29-1 and TRBJ1-2; 10 bases are shared with TRBD1. The sequence was obtained from a man aged 70 or older with acute or convalescent COVID-19. The sequenced sample consisted of peripheral blood. CDR3 amino acids: CSVEGGQGTGYGYTF. CDR3 DNA: TGCAGCGTTGAAGGGGGACAGGGGACCGGCTATGGCTACACCTTC.